Reported below is one T cell receptor beta chain. The source of the sample is a study of blood T cell repertoires in COVID-19. The length of the CDR3 is 14 residues. V was clipped by 6 bases and J by 6 bases; unmatched bases: 9. Germline loops: CDR1 SNHLY, CDR2 FYNNEI. Using immunoSEQ multiplex PCR, the repertoire was profiled, and TCRdb retains in-frame clones only, with some absent. This sample has roughly 140,000 clones, with approximately 91% found just once. The source is a man between 65 and 85 years old with acute or convalescent COVID-19. This sequence joins TRBV2 and TRBJ1-2, with TRBD1 matching 8 bases. Sequencing was carried out using peripheral blood. The CDR3 here is CASSQDRDGNGYTF. DNA for the CDR3: TGTGCCAGCAGCCAGGACAGGGATGGGAATGGCTACACCTTC.